Listed here is a single T cell receptor beta chain. This receptor's antigen is unknown. Base-call qualities are not available, and no considerably larger clone is one nucleotide away. The immunoSEQ Assay, a bias-controlled multiplex PCR, was used to amplify TCRbeta CDR3 regions from genomic DNA. Processing in the source paper ran as follows. The number of nucleated cells in each sample was estimated by amplification of reference gene primers within the assay. Sequence reads were collapsed and filtered to measure the absolute abundance of every unique TCRbeta CDR3 rearrangement. For each sample, productive Simpson clonality was calculated as the square root of Simpson's diversity index over productive rearrangements. TCRdb holds this immuneACCESS table with in-frame rearrangements only. Some clones are missing; in checked studies, unresolved V genes explain under half, and the rest has no known cause. From that table come the V and J calls and clone size; the DNA was used to work out D and trimming. The table for this sample lists over 250,000 clones; approximately 86% of them were counted only once. About 8.9% of the sample rests with the top ten.

In the prospective study, participants were roughly 18 to 100 years old, resided in approximately 25 geographic areas of the United States, and were enrolled through a virtual design. In the prospective study, cohorts were assigned on the basis of participant-reported clinical history obtained from a screening survey and a study questionnaire. Recovered participants in ImmuneRACE Cohort 3 were defined by two consecutive negative NP/OP PCR tests, clearance by a healthcare professional, or resolution of symptoms. Each participant in the prospective study had whole blood, serum and a nasopharyngeal or oropharyngeal swab collected by mobile phlebotomists. Additional blood draws and questionnaires over an approximately 2-month period could optionally be provided by prospective study participants. Prospective study blood samples were shipped either frozen or at room temperature before DNA extraction.

This entry comes from a study of blood T cell repertoires in COVID-19 (dated by TCRdb to the early 2020s). For context, the study as a whole: Samples covering the acute and convalescent phases of COVID-19 were provided by collaborators in the United States, Italy and Spain. The sample metadata nearly always contained a de-identified subject ID, COVID-19 status, age in years and sex. The prospective study material was composed of cDNA or gDNA derived from T cells, B-cell-depleted T cells, or PBMCs. The repertoires were released in a freely available public database meant as a resource for research on the immune response to SARS-CoV-2. HLA class I and class II types, where available, came from metadata supplied by the sample provider rather than from assay-based typing. Subjects who had been exposed to COVID-19, were actively infected with it, or had recovered from it provided the deeply sampled blood TCRbeta repertoires that made up the dataset. Samples were obtained from the ongoing ImmuneRACE study (first 160 participants) and from approximately 1,200 subjects provided by 6 global collaborators. On the study overall, not on this receptor specifically: The amount of clinical and demographic metadata varied by source and participant and was provided uncurated.

CDR1 and CDR2 are drawn from the germline V gene: LGHNA, YSLEER. The CDR3, from cysteine to phenylalanine, totals 15 residues. Of the read, only the CDR3 DNA is kept; its 45 bases are in frame from base 1. Deletion took 1 base off V and 4 bases off J, with a span of 11 bases between the germline ends. The material sequenced was PBMCs or T cells enriched from blood (not recorded which). The clonotype comes from a woman aged 18-30 years who had recovered from COVID-19. This sequence uses TRBV4-3 and TRBJ1-5; TRBD1 could be the D gene, as 5 bases match. This receptor has the CDR3 CASSQGRAGNQPQHF. DNA sequence: TGCGCCAGCAGCCAAGGGAGGGCAGGGAATCAGCCCCAGCATTTT.